These T cell receptor beta chains were read from a single sample in a study of T cell repertoires in aging, cancer and after chemotherapy. TCRdb reprocessed the multiplex PCR reads with MiXCR, giving one entry per CDR3 protein. The sample lists about 4,900 distinct CDR3 sequences, 38% seen once, with approximately 50% in the top ten. The sample taken for sequencing was blood. The receptors were gathered from a human donor with a blood cancer. Both conserved end residues are part of each CDR3. The D gene is left open where the match is weak. Clone size is stated in some rows and not others, as once, few, many or a class when expanded.

CDR3,DNA,D,V,J,size
CASSPPDRDEQFF,TGTGCCAGCAGCCCACCCGACAGAGATGAGCAGTTCTTC,-,TRBV12-3/TRBV12-4,TRBJ2-1,few
CASSYSTRRFASTDTQYF,TGTGCCAGCAGTTACTCGACTCGGCGGTTTGCTAGCACAGATACGCAGTATTTT,-,TRBV6-6,TRBJ2-3,few
CASSGTGGPDTQYF,TGTGCCAGCAGTGGGACAGGGGGCCCAGATACGCAGTATTTT,TRBD1,TRBV6-5,TRBJ2-3,once
CASSWDRSGANVLTF,TGTGCCAGCAGCTGGGACCGGTCTGGGGCCAACGTCCTGACTTTC,-,TRBV6-5,TRBJ2-6,-
CAWSGGPTSYSATNEKLFF,TGTGCCTGGAGTGGTGGACCGACTTCTTACTCTGCAACTAATGAAAAACTGTTTTTT,-,TRBV30,TRBJ1-4,-
CASRRDSQETQYF,TGTGCCAGCAGAAGGGACAGCCAAGAGACCCAGTACTTC,TRBD1,TRBV12-3/TRBV12-4,TRBJ2-5,-
CASMGKGRYNEQFF,TGTGCCAGCATGGGGAAGGGAAGGTACAATGAGCAGTTCTTC,-,TRBV6-5,TRBJ2-1,few
CSVVTGTASGYTF,TGCAGCGTGGTAACAGGGACAGCGTCTGGCTACACCTTC,TRBD1,TRBV29-1,TRBJ1-2,medium-sized
CASRQVAAVAQYF,TGTGCCAGCAGACAGGTGGCCGCCGTGGCCCAGTACTTC,-,TRBV7-2,TRBJ2-5,few
CASSKTWTGAFNYGYTF,TGTGCCAGTAGCAAAACCTGGACAGGGGCCTTTAACTATGGCTACACCTTC,TRBD1,TRBV19,TRBJ1-2,-